The 18 T cell receptor beta chains listed next were all sequenced from one sample in a study of blood T cell repertoires in COVID-19. Profiling relied on immunoSEQ multiplex PCR, and the TCRdb table lists in-frame clones only, not all of them. This sample has roughly 230,000 clones, with 80% to 90% found just once. The sample taken for sequencing was PBMCs or T cells enriched from blood (not recorded which). The receptors derive from a woman aged 50 to 60 who had been exposed to COVID-19.

V gene TRBV10-3 combines with J gene TRBJ1-2; TRBD1 agrees at 9 bases. V lost 4 bases, J lost 6 bases, and 9 bases stayed unmatched. The CDR3 totals 15 residues. Germline assignment: CDR1 ENHRY and CDR2 SYGVKD. The CDR3: CAISANTGGENGYTF. CDR3 bases: TGTGCCATCAGTGCTAATACAGGGGGCGAAAATGGCTACACCTTC.

The J gene is TRBJ1-6, the V gene TRBV7-2, with D perhaps matching TRBD1 (5 bases). CDR1 is SGHTA and CDR2 is FQGNSA in the germline V gene. The CDR3 totals 16 residues. Trimming cost V 1 base and J 7 bases, with 14 bases left between them. CDR3 region: CASSLVGGWVNSPLHF. In nucleotides, the CDR3 is TGTGCCAGCAGCTTAGTCGGGGGTTGGGTCAATTCACCCCTCCACTTT.

The chain has TRBV11-2 and TRBJ1-6; D uncertain. Trimming left V 3 bases short and J 5 bases short, with 8 bases between. The CDR3 loop spans 14 amino acids. Germline V gene sequence: CDR1 SGHAT, CDR2 FQNNGV. CDR3 region: CASSFGQHNSPLHF. The CDR3 nucleotides are TGTGCCAGCAGCTTTGGGCAGCATAATTCACCCCTCCACTTT. Variable domain in full (rest from reference TRBV11-2 and TRBJ1-6): EAGVAQSPRYKIIEKRQSVAFWCNPISGHATLYWYQQILGQGPKLLIQFQNNGVVDDSQLPKDRFSAERLKGVDSTLKIQPAKLEDSAVYLCASSFGQHNSPLHFGNGTRLTVT.

Only a few counts were recorded for this clone. CDR3 nucleotides: TGTGCCACGGGACTCGATGGCTACACCTTC. It yields the protein CATGLDGYTF. The V and J genes are TRBV2 and TRBJ1-2; a possible D gene is TRBD1 (5 bases). The CDR3 sequence is 10 residues long. The germline CDR1 and CDR2 sequences are SNHLY and FYNNEI. Trimming stripped 10 bases from V and 6 bases from J, with 9 bases between.

The rearrangement uses TRBV11-2 and TRBJ1-6; D is uncertain. The V gene's germline CDR1 is SGHAT and CDR2 FQNNGV. Deletions cut 5 bases from V and 8 bases from J, with 16 bases between. This CDR3 has 15 residues. The DNA for the CDR3 is TGTGCCAGCAGCCTCGGGTTACGGTCGGATTCACCCCTCCACTTT. Amino acid sequence: CASSLGLRSDSPLHF.

This chain links TRBV4-1 with TRBJ1-2; 8 bases align to TRBD1. Trimming took 4 bases from V and 1 from J; bases not matched to a gene: 14. The CDR3 has 18 amino acids. Germline V gene sequence: CDR1 MGHRA, CDR2 YSYEKL. The DNA for the CDR3 is TGCGCCAGCAGCCCAACTGACGGGACAGGAAGAAATAACTATGGCTACACCTTC. Protein: CASSPTDGTGRNNYGYTF.

The V and J genes are TRBV15 and TRBJ1-5; D gene uncertain. Trimming removed 0 bases from V and 4 bases from J, with 10 bases in between. Germline values: CDR1 LNHNV, CDR2 YYDKDF (reference sequence). The CDR3 runs 15 residues. The CDR3 is CATSRDPNPNQPQHF. In DNA, the CDR3 is TGTGCCACCAGCAGAGATCCTAATCCTAATCAGCCCCAGCATTTT.

The CDR3 loop reads CATSRPPGSEKLFF. For the CDR3, the DNA is TGTGCCACCAGCAGACCACCGGGGTCGGAAAAACTGTTTTTT. This sequence joins TRBV15 and TRBJ1-4; D uncertain. The CDR3 consists of 14 residues. V was cut by 2 bases and J by 8 bases, with 12 bases left in between. The V gene's germline CDR1 is LNHNV and CDR2 YYDKDF (reference sequence).

The chain couples TRBV5-4 to TRBJ2-2, with 9 bases identical to TRBD2. Germline lookup yields CDR1 SGHNT and CDR2 YYREEE (reference sequence). After removal of 1 base from V and 4 bases from J, the junction contained 2 bases not matched to a gene. The CDR3 spans 15 residues. This chain's CDR3 is CASSLRRGGTGELFF. The CDR3 DNA reads as TGTGCCAGCAGCTTGAGGCGGGGGGGCACCGGGGAGCTGTTTTTT. The full variable domain, in which reference TRBV5-4 and TRBJ2-2 provide the parts outside the CDR3, is ETGVTQSPTHLIKTRGQQVTLRCSSQSGHNTVSWYQQALGQGPQFIFQYYREEENGRGNFPPRFSGLQFPNYSSELNVNALELDDSALYLCASSLRRGGTGELFFGEGSRLTVL.

This clone was seen a handful of times. This rearrangement joins TRBV21-1 to TRBJ1-2. TRBV21-1 is given as a pseudogene. The length of the CDR3 is 12 residues. CDR3 DNA sequence: TGTGCCAGCAGCCCGCGGAACTATGGCTACACCTTC. It translates to CASSPRNYGYTF.

This chain links TRBV5-1 with TRBJ2-3, with 8 bases lining up with TRBD2. The J segment lost 5 bases and the V segment lost 3 bases, leaving 11 bases of the junction unmatched. The CDR3 is made up of 16 amino acids. Germline CDR1 reads SGHRS; CDR2 reads YFSETQ. CDR3 sequence (DNA): TGCGCCAGCAGCTCAAACCGGGGGGGCCTGGAAGATACGCAGTATTTT. Protein product: CASSSNRGGLEDTQYF. Complete variable domain (other parts from reference TRBV5-1 and TRBJ2-3): KAGVTQTPRYLIKTRGQQVTLSCSPISGHRSVSWYQQTPGQGLQFLFEYFSETQRNKGNFPGRFSGRQFSNSRSEMNVSTLELGDSALYLCASSSNRGGLEDTQYFGPGTRLTVL.

The chain joins TRBV9 to TRBJ1-3; TRBD1 aligns across 8 bases. In germline, CDR1 is SGDLS, CDR2 YYNGEE. The CDR3 covers 17 residues. After removal of 3 bases from V and 0 bases from J, the junction contained 8 bases not matched to a gene. The CDR3 sequence is CASSARGTGRSGNTIYF. CDR3 bases: TGTGCCAGCAGCGCCCGCGGGACAGGACGCTCTGGAAACACCATATATTTT.

The chain carries TRBV28 and TRBJ2-3; D not certain. Germline-derived CDR1 and CDR2 are MDHEN and SYDVKM. Trimming removed 3 bases from V and 5 bases from J, with 3 bases in between. The CDR3 length is 11 residues. CDR3 in DNA: TGTGCCAGCAGTTTCCGAGATACGCAGTATTTT. Translated, it gives CASSFRDTQYF.

The chain joins TRBV12-5 to TRBJ1-1; D gene unclear. The germline V gene encodes CDR1 LGHNT and CDR2 FRNRAP. With 6 bases removed from V and 0 bases from J, the gap between germline ends came to 5 bases. The CDR3 covers 12 residues. The CDR3 here is CASGQMNTEAFF. CDR3 bases: TGTGCTAGTGGCCAAATGAACACTGAAGCTTTCTTT.

The chain joins TRBV4-1 to TRBJ2-5; possibly TRBD2 for D (6 bases). The CDR3 has 14 residues. Germline CDR1 is MGHRA and CDR2 is YSYEKL. Between the trimmed V and J ends, which lost 2 bases and 5 bases, there was a span of 12 bases. The CDR3, as DNA: TGCGCCAGCAGCCAAAGACTAGAGTGGGAGACCCAGTACTTC. This sequence encodes CASSQRLEWETQYF.

This chain uses TRBV3-1 (or the pseudogene TRBV3-2) with TRBJ2-7; 7 bases are shared with TRBD1. The CDR3 is 19 amino acids. V gave up 1 base and J gave up 2 bases; unmatched junction bases: 17. Germline CDR1 LGHDT, CDR2 YNNKEL (reference sequence). The CDR3 DNA sequence: TGTGCCAGCAGCCAAGGAACAACAATTCCGGGACAGACTACCTACGAGCAGTACTTC. Protein: CASSQGTTIPGQTTYEQYF.

This clone appeared a single time. V gene TRBV5-5 combines with J gene TRBJ1-2; possible D gene TRBD1, 5 bases. Germline-derived CDR1 and CDR2 are SGHKS and YYEKEE (reference sequence). V shed 0 bases and J shed 1 base, with 10 bases lying between them. The CDR3 totals 15 residues. The CDR3 nucleotides are TGTGCCAGCAGCTTGGTAAACCAGGGTAACTATGGCTACACCTTC. Encoded protein: CASSLVNQGNYGYTF.

The chain carries TRBV10-3 and TRBJ1-1, with D perhaps matching TRBD1 (5 bases). There are 14 residues in the CDR3. V dropped 4 bases and J dropped 1 base, with 10 bases sitting between them. CDR1 is ENHRY, CDR2 SYGVKD, per germline. Here the CDR3 reads CAISGDSENTEAFF. The CDR3 coding sequence is TGTGCCATCAGTGGTGACAGTGAGAACACTGAAGCTTTCTTT.